This T cell receptor (beta chain) was captured in a study of technical replicates of blood from a handful of donors. Produced via immunoSEQ multiplex PCR; TCRdb's table is partial and in-frame only. The table includes about 73,000 clones, roughly 93% detected once. Germline V gives CDR1 SGHVS, CDR2 FQNEAQ. This CDR3 is 14 amino acids long. The V gene end was trimmed by 1 base and the J gene end by 13 bases; junction bases not matched to a gene: 8. The receptor was derived from a human donor in good health. The sample taken for sequencing was T cells isolated from PBMCs. V and J are TRBV7-8 and TRBJ2-1, with 9 bases that match TRBD2. The CDR3 spells CASSLVSRREGQFF. CDR3 DNA: TGTGCCAGCAGCTTAGTCTCGCGGCGGGAGGGACAGTTCTTC.